Sequencing of this TCR beta chain was carried out in a study of cytomegalovirus exposure and HLA in healthy donors. This CDR3 spans 15 amino acids. The germline V gene has CDR1 MDHEN and CDR2 SYDVKM. After removal of 5 bases from V and 4 bases from J, the junction contained 5 bases not matched to a gene. Use of 60 Vbeta and 13 Jbeta primers characterized the PCR. TCRdb's copy holds only in-frame clones and misses some; the assay was immunoSEQ multiplex PCR. The sample shows 120,000 to 150,000 clones, roughly 80% of them seen only once. This sequence originates from a man in his forties in good health and CMV-seropositive. This chain uses TRBV28 with TRBJ2-7; TRBD2 matches 13 bases. Sample: PBMCs. CDR3 in amino acids: CASSLGLAGAYEQYF. The CDR3 DNA reads as TGTGCCAGCAGTCTCGGACTAGCGGGAGCTTACGAGCAGTACTTC.